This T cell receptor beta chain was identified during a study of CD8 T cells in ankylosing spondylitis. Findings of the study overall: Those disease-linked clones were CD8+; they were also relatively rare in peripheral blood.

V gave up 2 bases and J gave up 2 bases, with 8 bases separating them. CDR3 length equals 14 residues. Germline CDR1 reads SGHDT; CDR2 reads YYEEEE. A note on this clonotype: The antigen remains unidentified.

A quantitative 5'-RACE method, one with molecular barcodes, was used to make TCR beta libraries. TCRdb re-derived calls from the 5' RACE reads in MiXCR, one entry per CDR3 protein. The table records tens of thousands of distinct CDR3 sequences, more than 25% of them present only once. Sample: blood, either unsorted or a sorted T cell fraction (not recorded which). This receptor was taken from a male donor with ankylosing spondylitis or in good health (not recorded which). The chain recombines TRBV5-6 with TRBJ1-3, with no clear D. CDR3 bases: TGTGCCAGCAGCTTTGGGCCTGCTGGAAACACCATATATTTT. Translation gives CASSFGPAGNTIYF.